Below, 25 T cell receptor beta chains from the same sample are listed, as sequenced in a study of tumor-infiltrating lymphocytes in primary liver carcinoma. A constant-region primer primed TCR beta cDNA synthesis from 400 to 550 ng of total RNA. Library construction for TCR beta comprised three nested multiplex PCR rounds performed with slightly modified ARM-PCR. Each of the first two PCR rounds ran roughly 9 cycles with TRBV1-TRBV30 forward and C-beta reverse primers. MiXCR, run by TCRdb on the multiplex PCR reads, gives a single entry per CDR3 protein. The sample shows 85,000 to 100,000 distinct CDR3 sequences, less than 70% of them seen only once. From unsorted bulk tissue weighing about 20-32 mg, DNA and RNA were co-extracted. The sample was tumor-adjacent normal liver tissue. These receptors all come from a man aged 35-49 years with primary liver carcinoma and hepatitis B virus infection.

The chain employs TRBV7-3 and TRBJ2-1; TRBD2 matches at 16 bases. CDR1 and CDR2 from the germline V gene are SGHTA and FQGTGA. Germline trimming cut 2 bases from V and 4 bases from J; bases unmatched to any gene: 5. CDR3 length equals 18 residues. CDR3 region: CASSLEGLAGGGYNEQFF. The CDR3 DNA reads TGTGCCAGCAGCTTAGAGGGACTAGCGGGAGGGGGTTACAATGAGCAGTTCTTC.

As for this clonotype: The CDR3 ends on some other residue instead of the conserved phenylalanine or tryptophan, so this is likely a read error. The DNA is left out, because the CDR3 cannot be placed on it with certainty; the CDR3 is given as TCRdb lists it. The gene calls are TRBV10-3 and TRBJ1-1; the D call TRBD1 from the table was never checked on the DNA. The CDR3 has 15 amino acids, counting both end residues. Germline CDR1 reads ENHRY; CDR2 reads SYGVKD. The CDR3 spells CATSESHRENTEAFL.

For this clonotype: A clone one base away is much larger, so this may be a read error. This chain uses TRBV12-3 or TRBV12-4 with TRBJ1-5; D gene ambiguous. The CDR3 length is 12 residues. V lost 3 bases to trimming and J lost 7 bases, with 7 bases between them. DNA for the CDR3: TGTGCCAGCAGTTTCCTGGTACAGCCCCAGCATTTT. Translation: CASSFLVQPQHF.

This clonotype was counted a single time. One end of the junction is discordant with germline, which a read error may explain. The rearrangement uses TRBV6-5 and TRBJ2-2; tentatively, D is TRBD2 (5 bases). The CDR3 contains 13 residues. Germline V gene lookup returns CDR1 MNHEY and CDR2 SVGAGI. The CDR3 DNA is TGTGCCAGCAGTCCCTATGGAACCGGGGAGCTGGTTTTT. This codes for CASSPYGTGELVF.

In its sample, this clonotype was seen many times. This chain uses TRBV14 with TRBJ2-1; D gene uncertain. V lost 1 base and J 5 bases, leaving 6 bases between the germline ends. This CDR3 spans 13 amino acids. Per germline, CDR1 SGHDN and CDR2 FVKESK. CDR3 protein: CASSQGPNNEQFF. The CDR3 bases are TGTGCCAGCAGCCAAGGGCCCAACAATGAGCAGTTCTTC.

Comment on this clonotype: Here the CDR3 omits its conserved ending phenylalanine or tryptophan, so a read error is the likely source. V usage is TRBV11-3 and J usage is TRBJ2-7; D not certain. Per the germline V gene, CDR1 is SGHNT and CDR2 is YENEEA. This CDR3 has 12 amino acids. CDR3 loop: CVSSLVPDEQYS. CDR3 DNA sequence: TGTGTCAGCAGCTTAGTCCCAGACGAGCAGTACTCC.

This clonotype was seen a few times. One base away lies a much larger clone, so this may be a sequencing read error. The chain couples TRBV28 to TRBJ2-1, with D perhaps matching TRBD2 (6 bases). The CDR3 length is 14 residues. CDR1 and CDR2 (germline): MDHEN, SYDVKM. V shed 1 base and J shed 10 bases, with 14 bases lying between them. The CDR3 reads CASSLSETRSEQFF. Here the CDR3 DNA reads TGTGCCAGCAGTTTATCGGAGACTAGGTCCGAGCAGTTCTTC.

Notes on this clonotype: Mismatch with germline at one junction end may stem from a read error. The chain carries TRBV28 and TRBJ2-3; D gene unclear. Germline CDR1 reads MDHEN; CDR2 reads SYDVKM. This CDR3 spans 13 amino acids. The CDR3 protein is CAGRTDDTDTQYF. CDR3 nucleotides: TGTGCCGGCAGAACGGACGACACAGATACGCAGTATTTT.

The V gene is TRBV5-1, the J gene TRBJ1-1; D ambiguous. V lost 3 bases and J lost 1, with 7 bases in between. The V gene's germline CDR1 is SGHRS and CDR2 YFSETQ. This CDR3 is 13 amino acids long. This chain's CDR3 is CASSSDWNTEAFF. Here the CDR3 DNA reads TGCGCCAGCAGCTCCGATTGGAACACTGAAGCTTTCTTT.

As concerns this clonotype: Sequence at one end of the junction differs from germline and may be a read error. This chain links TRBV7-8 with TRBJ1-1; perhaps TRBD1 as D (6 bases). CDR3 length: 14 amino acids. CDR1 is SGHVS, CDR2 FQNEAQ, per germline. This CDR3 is CTSSPQGFDTEAFF. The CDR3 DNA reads TGTACCAGCAGTCCACAGGGTTTTGACACTGAAGCTTTCTTT.

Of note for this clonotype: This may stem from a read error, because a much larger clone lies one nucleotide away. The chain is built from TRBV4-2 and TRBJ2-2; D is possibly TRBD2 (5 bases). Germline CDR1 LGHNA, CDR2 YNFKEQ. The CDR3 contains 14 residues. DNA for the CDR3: TGTGCCATCAGCCAAGACGCGGGTATCGGGGAGCTGTTTTTT. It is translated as CAISQDAGIGELFF.

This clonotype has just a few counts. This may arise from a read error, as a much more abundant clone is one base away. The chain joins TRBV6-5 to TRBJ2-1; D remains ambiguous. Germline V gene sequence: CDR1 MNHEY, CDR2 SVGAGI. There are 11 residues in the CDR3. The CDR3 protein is CASTQNREQSF. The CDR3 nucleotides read TGTGCCAGCACCCAGAACCGTGAGCAGTCCTTC.

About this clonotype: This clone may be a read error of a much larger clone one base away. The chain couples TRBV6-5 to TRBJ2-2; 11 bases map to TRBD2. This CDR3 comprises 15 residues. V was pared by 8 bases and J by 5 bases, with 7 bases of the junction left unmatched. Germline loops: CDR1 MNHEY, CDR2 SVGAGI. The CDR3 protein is CASGQTSGITGELFF. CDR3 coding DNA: TGTGCCAGCGGCCAGACTAGCGGGATTACCGGGGAGCTGTTTTTT.

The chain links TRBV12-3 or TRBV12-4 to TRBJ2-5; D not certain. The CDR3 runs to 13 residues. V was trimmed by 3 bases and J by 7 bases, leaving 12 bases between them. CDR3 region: CASSFGVVGTQYF. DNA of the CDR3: TGTGCCAGCAGTTTCGGAGTGGTCGGGACCCAGTACTTC.

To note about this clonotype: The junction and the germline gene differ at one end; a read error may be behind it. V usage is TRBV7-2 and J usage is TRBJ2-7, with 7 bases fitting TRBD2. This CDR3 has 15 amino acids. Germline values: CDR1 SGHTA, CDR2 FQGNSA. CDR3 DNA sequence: TGTGCCAGCAGGCGGGAGCAGGACAACTTCTACGAACAGTACTTC. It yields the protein CASRREQDNFYEQYF.

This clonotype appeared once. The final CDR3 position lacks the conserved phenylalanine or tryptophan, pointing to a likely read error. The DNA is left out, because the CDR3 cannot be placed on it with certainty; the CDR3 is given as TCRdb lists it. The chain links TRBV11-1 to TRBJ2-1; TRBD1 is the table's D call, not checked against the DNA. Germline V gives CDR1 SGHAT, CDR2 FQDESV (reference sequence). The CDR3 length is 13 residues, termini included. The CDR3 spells CASTLGGADEHFL.

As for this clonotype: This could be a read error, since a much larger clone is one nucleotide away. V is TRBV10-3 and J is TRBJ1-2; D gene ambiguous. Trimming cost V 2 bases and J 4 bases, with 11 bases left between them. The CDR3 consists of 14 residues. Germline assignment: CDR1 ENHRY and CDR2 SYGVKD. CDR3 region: CAISENIEGYGYTF. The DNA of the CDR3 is TGTGCCATCAGTGAGAATATAGAAGGCTATGGCTACACCTTC.

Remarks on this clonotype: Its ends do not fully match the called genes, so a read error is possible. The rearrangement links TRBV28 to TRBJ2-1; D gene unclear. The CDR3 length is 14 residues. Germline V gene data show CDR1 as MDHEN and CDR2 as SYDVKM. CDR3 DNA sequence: TGTGTCAGCAGTTTACCAGGTACCTACAATGAGCAGTTCTTC. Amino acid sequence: CVSSLPGTYNEQFF. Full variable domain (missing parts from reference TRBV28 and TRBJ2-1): DVKVTQSSRYLVKRTGEKVFLECVQDMDHENMFWYRQDPGLGLRLIYFSYDVKMKEKGDIPEGYSVSREKKERFSLILESASTNQTSMYLCVSSLPGTYNEQFFGPGTRLTVL.

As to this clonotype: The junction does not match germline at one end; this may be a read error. CDR3 DNA sequence: TGTGCCAACAGCTCGCGCCCCAGCGGGAGGATCTACGAGCAGTACTTC. Its translation is CANSSRPSGRIYEQYF. V and J are TRBV11-2 and TRBJ2-7; 9 bases agree with TRBD2. The CDR3 covers 16 residues. In germline, CDR1 is SGHAT, CDR2 FQNNGV.

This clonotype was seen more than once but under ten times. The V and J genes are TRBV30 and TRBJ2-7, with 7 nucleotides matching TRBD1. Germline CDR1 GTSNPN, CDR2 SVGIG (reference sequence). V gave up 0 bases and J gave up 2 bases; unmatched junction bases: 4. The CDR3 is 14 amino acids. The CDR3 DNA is TGTGCCTGGAGTGTACTACAGGGGCCCTACGAGCAGTACTTC. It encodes CAWSVLQGPYEQYF.

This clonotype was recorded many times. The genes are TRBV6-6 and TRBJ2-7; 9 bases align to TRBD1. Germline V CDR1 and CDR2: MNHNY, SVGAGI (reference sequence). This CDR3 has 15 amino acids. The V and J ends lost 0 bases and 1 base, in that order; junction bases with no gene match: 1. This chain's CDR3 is CASSYSGTGSYEQYF. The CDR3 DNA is TGTGCCAGCAGTTACTCGGGGACAGGGTCCTACGAGCAGTACTTC.

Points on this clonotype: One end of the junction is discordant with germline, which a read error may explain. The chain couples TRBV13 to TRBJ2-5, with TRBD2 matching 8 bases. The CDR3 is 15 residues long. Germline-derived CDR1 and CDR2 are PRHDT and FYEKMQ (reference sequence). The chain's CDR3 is CASSFLREAHETQYF. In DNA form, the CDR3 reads TGTGCCAGTAGCTTTTTGCGGGAGGCCCACGAGACCCAGTACTTC. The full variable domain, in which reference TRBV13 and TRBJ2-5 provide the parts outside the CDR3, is AAGVIQSPRHLIKEKRETATLKCYPIPRHDTVYWYQQGPGQDPQFLISFYEKMQSDKGSIPDRFSAQQFSDYHSELNMSSLELGDSALYFCASSFLREAHETQYFGPGTRLLVL.

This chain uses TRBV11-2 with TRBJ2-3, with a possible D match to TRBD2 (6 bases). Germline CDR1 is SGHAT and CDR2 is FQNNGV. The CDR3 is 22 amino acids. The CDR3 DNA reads TGTATCAGCTATTTGGGAGGTGGCAGCTTCAATGTGACATCGTCTAGCACAGATACGCAGTATTTT. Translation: CISYLGGGSFNVTSSSTDTQYF.

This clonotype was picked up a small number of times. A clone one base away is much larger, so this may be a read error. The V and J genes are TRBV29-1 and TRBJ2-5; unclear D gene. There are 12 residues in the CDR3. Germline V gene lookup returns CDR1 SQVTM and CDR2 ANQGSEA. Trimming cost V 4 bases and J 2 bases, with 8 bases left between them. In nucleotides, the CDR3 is TGCAGCGTTGTAAGTCAGCAAGAGACCCAGTACTTC. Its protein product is CSVVSQQETQYF.

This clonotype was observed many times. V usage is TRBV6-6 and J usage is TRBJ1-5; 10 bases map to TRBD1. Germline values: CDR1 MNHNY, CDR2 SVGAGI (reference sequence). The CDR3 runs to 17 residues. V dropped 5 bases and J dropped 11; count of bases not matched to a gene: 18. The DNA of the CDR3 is TGTGCCAGCAGTCCGGGACCTCTAGGGACAGGGGTAGGCACCCAGCATTTT. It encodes CASSPGPLGTGVGTQHF.